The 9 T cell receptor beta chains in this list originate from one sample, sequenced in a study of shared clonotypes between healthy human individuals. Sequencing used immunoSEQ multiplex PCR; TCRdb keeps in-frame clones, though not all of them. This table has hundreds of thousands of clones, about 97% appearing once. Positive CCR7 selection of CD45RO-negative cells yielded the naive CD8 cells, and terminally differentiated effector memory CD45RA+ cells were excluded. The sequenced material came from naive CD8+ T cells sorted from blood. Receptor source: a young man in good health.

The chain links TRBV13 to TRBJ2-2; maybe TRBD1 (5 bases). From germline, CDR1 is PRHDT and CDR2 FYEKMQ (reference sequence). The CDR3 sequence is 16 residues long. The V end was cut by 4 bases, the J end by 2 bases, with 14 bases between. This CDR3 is CASSYTDNPNTGELFF. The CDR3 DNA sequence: TGTGCCAGCAGCTATACGGACAACCCCAACACCGGGGAGCTGTTTTTT.

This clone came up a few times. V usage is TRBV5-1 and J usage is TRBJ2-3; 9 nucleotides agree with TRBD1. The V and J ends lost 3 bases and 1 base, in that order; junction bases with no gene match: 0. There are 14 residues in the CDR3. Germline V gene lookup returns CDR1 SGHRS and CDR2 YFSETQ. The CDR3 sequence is CASSWTGGTDTQYF. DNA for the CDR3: TGCGCCAGCAGCTGGACAGGGGGCACAGATACGCAGTATTTT.

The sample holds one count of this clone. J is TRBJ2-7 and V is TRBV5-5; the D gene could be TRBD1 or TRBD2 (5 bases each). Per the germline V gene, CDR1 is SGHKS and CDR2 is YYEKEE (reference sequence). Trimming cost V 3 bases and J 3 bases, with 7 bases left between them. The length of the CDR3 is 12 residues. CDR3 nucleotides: TGTGCCAGCAGCTGGGACCTCTACGAGCAGTACTTC. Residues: CASSWDLYEQYF. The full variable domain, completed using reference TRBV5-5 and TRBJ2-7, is DAGVTQSPTHLIKTRGQQVTLRCSPISGHKSVSWYQQVLGQGPQFIFQYYEKEERGRGNFPDRFSARQFPNYSSELNVNALLLGDSALYLCASSWDLYEQYFGPGTRLTVT.

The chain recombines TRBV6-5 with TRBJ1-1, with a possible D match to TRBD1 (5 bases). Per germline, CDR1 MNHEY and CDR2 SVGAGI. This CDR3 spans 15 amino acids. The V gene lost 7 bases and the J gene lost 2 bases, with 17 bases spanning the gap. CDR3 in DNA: TGTGCCAGCAACCCCCTAGGCGGGGGAAACACTGAAGCTTTCTTT. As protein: CASNPLGGGNTEAFF.

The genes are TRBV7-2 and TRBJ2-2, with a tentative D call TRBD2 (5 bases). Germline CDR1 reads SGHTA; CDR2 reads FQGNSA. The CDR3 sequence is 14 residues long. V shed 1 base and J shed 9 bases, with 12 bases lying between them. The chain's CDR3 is CASSLVPTGRELFF. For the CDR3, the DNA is TGTGCCAGCAGCTTAGTGCCAACCGGGAGGGAGCTGTTTTTT.

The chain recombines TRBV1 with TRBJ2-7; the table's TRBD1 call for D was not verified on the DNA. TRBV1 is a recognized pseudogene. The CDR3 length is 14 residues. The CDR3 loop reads CTSSQEDRGREQYF. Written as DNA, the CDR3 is TGCACCAGCAGCCAAGAGGACAGGGGGCGCGAGCAGTACTTC.

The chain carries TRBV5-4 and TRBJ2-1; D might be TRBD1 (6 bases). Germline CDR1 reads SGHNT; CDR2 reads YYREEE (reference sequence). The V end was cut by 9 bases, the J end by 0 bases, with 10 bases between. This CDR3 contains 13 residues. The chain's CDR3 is CATLGGSYNEQFF. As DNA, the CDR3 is TGTGCCACACTAGGGGGCTCCTACAATGAGCAGTTCTTC.

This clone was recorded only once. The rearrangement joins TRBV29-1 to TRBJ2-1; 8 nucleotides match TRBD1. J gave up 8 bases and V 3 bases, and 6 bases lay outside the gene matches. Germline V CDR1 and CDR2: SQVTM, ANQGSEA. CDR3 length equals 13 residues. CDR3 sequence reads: CSVESAGGDEQFF. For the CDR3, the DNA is TGCAGCGTTGAGTCGGCAGGGGGCGATGAGCAGTTCTTC.

The CDR3 sequence is CASLVARQGARETQYF. CDR3 nucleotides: TGTGCCAGCCTCGTAGCCCGACAGGGGGCGCGTGAGACCCAGTACTTC. The chain recombines TRBV2 with TRBJ2-5; 10 bases fit TRBD1. This CDR3 has 16 residues. The V segment lost 8 bases and the J segment 5 bases; nucleotides outside the gene matches: 14. Germline values: CDR1 SNHLY, CDR2 FYNNEI.